A selection of T cell receptor beta chains follows, all from one sample in a study of T cell changes during pregnancy in multiple sclerosis. TCRdb keeps only in-frame clones here, not all; method: immunoSEQ multiplex PCR. The data show some 64,000 clones, with about 90% seen just once and 2.3% held by the top ten. The material was peripheral blood, obtained in the first trimester of pregnancy. The source of these receptors is a female donor with multiple sclerosis, enrolled in a pregnancy study. The CDR3 runs from the conserved cysteine through the conserved F or W. D genes are given only for firm matches.

>TRBD2|TRBV27|TRBJ2-1
CASRNSFLGLAVVHEQFF
TGTGCCAGCAGAAACTCCTTCCTGGGACTAGCGGTGGTCCATGAGCAGTTCTTC
>TRBD2|TRBV28|TRBJ2-2
CAGSSSGRTPGELFF
TGTGCCGGGTCATCTAGCGGGAGGACACCCGGGGAGCTGTTTTTT
>TRBD1|TRBV27|TRBJ1-6
CANPPSQGTPFVPLHF
TGTGCCAACCCACCTTCACAGGGGACCCCCTTCGTACCCCTCCACTTT
>-|TRBV6-4|TRBJ1-6
CASSDGTNSPLHF
TGTGCCAGCAGTGACGGGACAAATTCACCCCTCCACTTT
>TRBD2|TRBV6-5|TRBJ2-5
CASSYGTTLETQYF
TGTGCCAGCAGTTATGGGACTACCCTCGAGACCCAGTACTTC
>TRBD1|TRBV27|TRBJ1-1
CASSTGNRGAEAFF
TGTGCCAGCAGTACCGGGAACAGGGGGGCTGAAGCTTTCTTT
>TRBD1|TRBV29-1|TRBJ1-2
CSVEERTGTGGGYTF
TGCAGCGTTGAAGAGCGAACCGGGACAGGGGGTGGCTACACCTTC
>-|TRBV28|TRBJ1-5
CASRTGTGHYQPQHF
TGTGCCAGCAGAACCGGAACAGGGCATTATCAGCCCCAGCATTTT
>-|TRBV28|TRBJ2-2
CASSLTVNTGELFF
TGTGCCAGCAGTTTAACAGTTAACACCGGGGAGCTGTTTTTT
>TRBD1|TRBV27|TRBJ1-2
CASSLTGTGFSGYTF
TGTGCCAGCAGTTTAACCGGGACAGGGTTCTCTGGCTACACCTTC